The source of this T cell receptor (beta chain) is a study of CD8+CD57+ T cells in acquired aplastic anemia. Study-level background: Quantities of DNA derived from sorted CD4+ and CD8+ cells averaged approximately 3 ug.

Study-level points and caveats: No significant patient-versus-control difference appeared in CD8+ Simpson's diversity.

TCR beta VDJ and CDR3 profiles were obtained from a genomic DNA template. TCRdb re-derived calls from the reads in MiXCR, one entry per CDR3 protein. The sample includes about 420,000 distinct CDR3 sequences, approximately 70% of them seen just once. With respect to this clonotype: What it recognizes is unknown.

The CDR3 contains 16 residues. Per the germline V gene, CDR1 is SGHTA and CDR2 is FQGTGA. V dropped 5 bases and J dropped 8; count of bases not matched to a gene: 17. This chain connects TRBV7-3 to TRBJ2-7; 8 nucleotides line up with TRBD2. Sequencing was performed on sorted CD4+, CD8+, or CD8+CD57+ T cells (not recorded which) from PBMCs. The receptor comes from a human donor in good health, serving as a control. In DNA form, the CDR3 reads TGTGCCAGCAGCGAACCGGGGGGGCGCACAGATACGCAGCAGTACTTC. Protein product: CASSEPGGRTDTQQYF.